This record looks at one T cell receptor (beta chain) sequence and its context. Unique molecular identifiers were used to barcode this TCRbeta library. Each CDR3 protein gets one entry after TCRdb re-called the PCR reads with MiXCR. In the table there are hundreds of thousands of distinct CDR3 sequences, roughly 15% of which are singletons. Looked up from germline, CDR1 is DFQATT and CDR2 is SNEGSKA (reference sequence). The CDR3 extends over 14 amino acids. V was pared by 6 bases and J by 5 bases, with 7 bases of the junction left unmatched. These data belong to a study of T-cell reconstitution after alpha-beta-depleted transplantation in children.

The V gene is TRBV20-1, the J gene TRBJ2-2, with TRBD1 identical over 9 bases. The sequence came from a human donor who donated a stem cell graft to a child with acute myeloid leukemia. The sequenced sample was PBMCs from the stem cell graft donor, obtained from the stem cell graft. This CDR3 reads CSAATGGGTGELFF. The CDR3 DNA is TGCAGTGCGGCGACAGGGGGAGGGACCGGGGAGCTGTTTTTT.